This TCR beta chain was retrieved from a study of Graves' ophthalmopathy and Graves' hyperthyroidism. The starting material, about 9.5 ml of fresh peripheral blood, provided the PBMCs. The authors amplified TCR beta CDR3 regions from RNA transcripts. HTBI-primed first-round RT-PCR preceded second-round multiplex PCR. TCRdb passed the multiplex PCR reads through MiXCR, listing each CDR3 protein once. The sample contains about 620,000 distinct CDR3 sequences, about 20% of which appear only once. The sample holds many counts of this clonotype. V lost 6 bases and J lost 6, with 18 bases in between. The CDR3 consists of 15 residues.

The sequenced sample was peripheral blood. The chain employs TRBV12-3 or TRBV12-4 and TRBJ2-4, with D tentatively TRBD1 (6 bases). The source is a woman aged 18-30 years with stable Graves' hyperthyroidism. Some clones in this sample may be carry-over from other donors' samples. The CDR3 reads CASSLRAGTLNIQYF. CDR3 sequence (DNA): TGTGCCAGCAGCCTACGAGCCGGGACACTAAACATTCAGTACTTC.